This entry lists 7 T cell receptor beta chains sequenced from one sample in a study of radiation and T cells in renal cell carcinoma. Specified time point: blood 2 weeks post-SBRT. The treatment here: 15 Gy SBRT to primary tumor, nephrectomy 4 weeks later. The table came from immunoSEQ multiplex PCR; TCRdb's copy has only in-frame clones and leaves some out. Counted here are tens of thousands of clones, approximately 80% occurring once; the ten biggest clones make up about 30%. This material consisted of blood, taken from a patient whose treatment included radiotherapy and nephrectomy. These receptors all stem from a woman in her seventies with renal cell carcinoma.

CDR3 DNA: TGTGCCAGCAGCACGATGGGGACCAACACCGGGGAGCTGTTTTTT. This sequence encodes CASSTMGTNTGELFF. V usage is TRBV7-2 and J usage is TRBJ2-2; tentatively, D is TRBD1 or TRBD2 (5 bases each). V gave up 5 bases and J gave up 2 bases, with 12 bases separating them. The CDR3 has 15 amino acids. In germline, CDR1 is SGHTA, CDR2 FQGNSA.

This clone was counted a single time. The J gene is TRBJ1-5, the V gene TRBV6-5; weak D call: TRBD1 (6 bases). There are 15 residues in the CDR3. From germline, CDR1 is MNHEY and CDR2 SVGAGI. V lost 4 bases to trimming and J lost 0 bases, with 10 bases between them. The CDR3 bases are TGTGCCAGCAGTTCTACAGGGTATAGCAATCAGCCCCAGCATTTT. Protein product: CASSSTGYSNQPQHF.

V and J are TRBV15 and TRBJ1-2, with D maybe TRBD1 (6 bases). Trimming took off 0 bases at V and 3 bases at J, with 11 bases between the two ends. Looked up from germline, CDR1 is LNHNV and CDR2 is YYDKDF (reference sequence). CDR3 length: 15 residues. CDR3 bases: TGTGCCACCAGCAGAGATTGGGGGGCTCACTATGGCTACACCTTC. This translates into CATSRDWGAHYGYTF.

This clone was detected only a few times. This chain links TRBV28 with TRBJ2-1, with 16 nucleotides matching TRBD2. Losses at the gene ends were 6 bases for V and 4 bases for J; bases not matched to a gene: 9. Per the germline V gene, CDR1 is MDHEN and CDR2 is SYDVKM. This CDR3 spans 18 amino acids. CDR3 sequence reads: CASSLTGTSGREYNEQFF. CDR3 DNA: TGTGCCAGCAGCCTTACCGGGACTAGCGGGAGGGAGTACAATGAGCAGTTCTTC.

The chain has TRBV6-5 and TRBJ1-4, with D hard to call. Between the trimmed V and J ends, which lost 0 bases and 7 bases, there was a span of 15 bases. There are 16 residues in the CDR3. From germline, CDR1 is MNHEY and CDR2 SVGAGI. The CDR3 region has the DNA TGTGCCAGCAGTTACTCGATCGGGAGGTTTAGTGAAAAACTGTTTTTT. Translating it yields CASSYSIGRFSEKLFF.

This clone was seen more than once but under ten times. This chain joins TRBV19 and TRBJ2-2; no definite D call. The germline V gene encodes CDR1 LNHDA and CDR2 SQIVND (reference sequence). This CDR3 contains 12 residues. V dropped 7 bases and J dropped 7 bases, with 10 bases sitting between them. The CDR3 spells CASTARIGELFF. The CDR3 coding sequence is TGTGCCAGTACTGCCCGGATCGGGGAGCTGTTTTTT.

The CDR3 reads CASSPVGGGGNTIYF. DNA for the CDR3: TGCGCCAGCAGCCCTGTCGGGGGTGGTGGAAACACCATATATTTT. This rearrangement joins TRBV5-1 to TRBJ1-3; possibly TRBD1 for D (5 bases). Germline V lookup: CDR1 SGHRS, CDR2 YFSETQ. The CDR3 contains 15 residues. V was shortened by 4 bases and J by 3 bases, with 14 bases between the two germline ends.